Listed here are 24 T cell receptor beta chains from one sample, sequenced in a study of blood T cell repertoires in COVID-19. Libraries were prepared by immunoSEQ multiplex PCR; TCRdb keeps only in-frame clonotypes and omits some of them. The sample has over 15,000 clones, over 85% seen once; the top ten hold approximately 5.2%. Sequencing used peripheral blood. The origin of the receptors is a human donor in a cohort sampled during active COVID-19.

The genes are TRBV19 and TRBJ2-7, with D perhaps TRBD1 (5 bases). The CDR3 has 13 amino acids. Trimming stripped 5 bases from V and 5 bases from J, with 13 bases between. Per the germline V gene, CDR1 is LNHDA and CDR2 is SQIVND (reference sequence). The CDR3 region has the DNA TGTGCCAGTAGTTTCGGCAGGGATGACGAGCAGTACTTC. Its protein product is CASSFGRDDEQYF.

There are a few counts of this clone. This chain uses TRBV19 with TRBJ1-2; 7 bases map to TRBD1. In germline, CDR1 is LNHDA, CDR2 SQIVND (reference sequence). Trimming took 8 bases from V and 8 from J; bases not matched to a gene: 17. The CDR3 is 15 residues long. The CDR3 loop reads CASGPGQISVDGYTF. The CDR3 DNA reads TGTGCCAGTGGTCCGGGACAGATATCGGTCGACGGCTACACCTTC.

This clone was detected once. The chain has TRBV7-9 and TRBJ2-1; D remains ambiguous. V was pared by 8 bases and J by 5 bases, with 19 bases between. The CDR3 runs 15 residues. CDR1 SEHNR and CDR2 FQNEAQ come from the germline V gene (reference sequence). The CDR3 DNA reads TGTGCCAGCGGCAACAACGTGGGCCGAAACAATGAGCAGTTCTTC. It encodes CASGNNVGRNNEQFF.

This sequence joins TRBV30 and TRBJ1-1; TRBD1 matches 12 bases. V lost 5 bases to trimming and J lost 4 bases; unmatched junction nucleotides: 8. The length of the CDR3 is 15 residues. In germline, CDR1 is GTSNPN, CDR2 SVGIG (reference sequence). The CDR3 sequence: CAWVSGTGGGTEAFF. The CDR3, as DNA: TGTGCCTGGGTCTCCGGGACAGGGGGCGGCACTGAAGCTTTCTTT. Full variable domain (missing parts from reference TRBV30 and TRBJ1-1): SQTIHQWPATLVQPVGSPLSLECTVEGTSNPNLYWYRQAAGRGLQLLFYSVGIGQISSEVPQNLSASRPQDRQFILSSKKLLLSDSGFYLCAWVSGTGGGTEAFFGQGTRLTVV.

Here the CDR3 DNA reads TGTGCCAGCAAGTCGGACAGGCTGATGACCCTCCCTGAAGCTTTCTTT. Residues: CASKSDRLMTLPEAFF. The chain recombines TRBV6-6 with TRBJ1-1, with 7 bases matching TRBD1. CDR1 is MNHNY and CDR2 is SVGAGI in the germline V gene (reference sequence). CDR3 length equals 16 residues. V trimming: 7 bases; J trimming: 6 bases; junction bases outside the gene matches: 17.

CDR3 residues: CASSPGSLREQYF. As DNA, the CDR3 is TGTGCCAGCAGCCCCGGGTCCCTGCGCGAGCAGTACTTC. This rearrangement joins TRBV27 to TRBJ2-7, with D hard to call. Germline V gene lookup returns CDR1 MNHEY and CDR2 SMNVEV (reference sequence). V gave up 6 bases and J gave up 6 bases, with 15 bases separating them. This CDR3 contains 13 residues.

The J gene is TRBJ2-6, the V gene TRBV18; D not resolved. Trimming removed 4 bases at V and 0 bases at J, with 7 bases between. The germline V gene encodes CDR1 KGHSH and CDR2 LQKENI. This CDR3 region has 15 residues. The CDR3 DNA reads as TGTGCCAGCTCACAACGGGTCTCTGGGGCCAACGTCCTGACTTTC. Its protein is CASSQRVSGANVLTF.

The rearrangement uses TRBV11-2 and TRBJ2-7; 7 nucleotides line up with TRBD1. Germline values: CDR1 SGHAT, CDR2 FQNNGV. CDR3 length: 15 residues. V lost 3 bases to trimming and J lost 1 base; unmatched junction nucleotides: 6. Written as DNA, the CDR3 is TGTGCCAGCAGCTTGGGCCGGGACAGTTCCTACGAGCAGTACTTC. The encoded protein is CASSLGRDSSYEQYF. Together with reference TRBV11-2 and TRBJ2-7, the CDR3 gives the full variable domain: EAGVAQSPRYKIIEKRQSVAFWCNPISGHATLYWYQQILGQGPKLLIQFQNNGVVDDSQLPKDRFSAERLKGVDSTLKIQPAKLEDSAVYLCASSLGRDSSYEQYFGPGTRLTVT.

The CDR3, as DNA: TGTGCCATCTTTTTTACAGGGGGTCTATACGAGCAGTACTTC. Translated, it gives CAIFFTGGLYEQYF. The genes are TRBV6-5 and TRBJ2-7; 8 nucleotides align to TRBD1. CDR1 and CDR2 (germline): MNHEY, SVGAGI. V lost 10 bases, J lost 4 bases, and 12 bases stayed unmatched. This CDR3 is 14 amino acids long.

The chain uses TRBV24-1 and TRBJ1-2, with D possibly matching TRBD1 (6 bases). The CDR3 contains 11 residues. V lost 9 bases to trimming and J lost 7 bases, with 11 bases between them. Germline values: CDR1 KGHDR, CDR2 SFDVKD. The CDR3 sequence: CATEGVGGYTF. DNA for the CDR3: TGTGCCACCGAGGGGGTGGGTGGCTACACCTTC.

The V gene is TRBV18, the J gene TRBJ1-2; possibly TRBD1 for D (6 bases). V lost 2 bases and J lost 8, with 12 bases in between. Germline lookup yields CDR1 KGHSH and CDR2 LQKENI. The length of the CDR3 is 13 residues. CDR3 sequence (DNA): TGTGCCAGCTCACCAAGACAGGAGGAAGGCTACACCTTC. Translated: CASSPRQEEGYTF.

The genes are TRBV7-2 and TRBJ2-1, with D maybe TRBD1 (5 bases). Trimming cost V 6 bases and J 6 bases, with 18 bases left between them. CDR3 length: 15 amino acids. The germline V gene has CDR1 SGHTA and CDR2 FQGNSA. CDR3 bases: TGTGCCAGCAGGTACCCAGGGTTGCCTACCAATGAGCAGTTCTTC. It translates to CASRYPGLPTNEQFF.

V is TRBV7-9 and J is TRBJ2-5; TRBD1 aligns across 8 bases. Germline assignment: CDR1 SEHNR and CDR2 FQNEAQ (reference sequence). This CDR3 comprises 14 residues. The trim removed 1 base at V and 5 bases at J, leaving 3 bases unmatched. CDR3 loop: CASSLVGQVETQYF. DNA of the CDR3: TGTGCCAGCAGCTTAGTGGGACAGGTGGAGACCCAGTACTTC.

CDR3 residues: CASSLILGHSSYEQYF. The CDR3 DNA reads TGCGCCAGCAGCTTGATTCTGGGGCATAGCTCCTACGAGCAGTACTTC. V usage is TRBV5-1 and J usage is TRBJ2-7; D perhaps matches TRBD1 (5 bases). The CDR3 runs to 16 residues. V lost 1 base, J lost 0 bases, and 14 bases lay in between. Germline loops: CDR1 SGHRS, CDR2 YFSETQ.

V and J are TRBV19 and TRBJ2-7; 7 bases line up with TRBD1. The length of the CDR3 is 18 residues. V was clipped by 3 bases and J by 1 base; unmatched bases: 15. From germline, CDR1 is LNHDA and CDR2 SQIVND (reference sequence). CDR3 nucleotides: TGTGCCAGTAGTATGGCCCTAGGGACAGCCGCAAGTTCCTACGAGCAGTACTTC. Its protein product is CASSMALGTAASSYEQYF.

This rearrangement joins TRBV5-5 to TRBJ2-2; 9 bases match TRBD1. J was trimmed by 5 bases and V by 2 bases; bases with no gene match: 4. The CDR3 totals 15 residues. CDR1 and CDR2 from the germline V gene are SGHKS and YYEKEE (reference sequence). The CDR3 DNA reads TGTGCCAGCAGCTTTGGGACAGGGCGTACCGGGGAGCTGTTTTTT. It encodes CASSFGTGRTGELFF.

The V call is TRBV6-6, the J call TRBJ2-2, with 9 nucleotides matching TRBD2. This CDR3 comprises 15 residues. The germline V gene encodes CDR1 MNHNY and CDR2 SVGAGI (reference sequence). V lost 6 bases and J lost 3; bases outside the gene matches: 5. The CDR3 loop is CASRGTSLDTGELFF. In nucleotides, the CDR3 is TGTGCCAGCAGAGGGACTAGCTTAGACACCGGGGAGCTGTTTTTT.

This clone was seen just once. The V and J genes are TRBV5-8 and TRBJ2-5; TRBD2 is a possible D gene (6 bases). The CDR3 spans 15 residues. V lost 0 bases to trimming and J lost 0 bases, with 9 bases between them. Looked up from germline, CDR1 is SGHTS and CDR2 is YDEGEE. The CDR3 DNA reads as TGTGCCAGCAGCTTGGCGGGACTCGACCAAGAGACCCAGTACTTC. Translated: CASSLAGLDQETQYF.

CDR3 sequence: CASSSPGVDEKLFF. CDR3 in DNA: TGTGCCAGCAGTTCCCCCGGGGTAGATGAAAAACTGTTTTTT. The chain joins TRBV28 to TRBJ1-4; no reliable D call. V was pared by 4 bases and J by 6 bases, with 12 bases between. The CDR3 has 14 amino acids. The V gene's germline CDR1 is MDHEN and CDR2 SYDVKM.

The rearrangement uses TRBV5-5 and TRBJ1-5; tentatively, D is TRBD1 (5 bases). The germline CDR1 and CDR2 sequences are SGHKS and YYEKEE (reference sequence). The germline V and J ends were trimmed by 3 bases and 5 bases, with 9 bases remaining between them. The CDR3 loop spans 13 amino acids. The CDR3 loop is CASSSGEYQPQHF. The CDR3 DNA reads TGTGCCAGCAGCTCGGGGGAGTATCAGCCCCAGCATTTT.

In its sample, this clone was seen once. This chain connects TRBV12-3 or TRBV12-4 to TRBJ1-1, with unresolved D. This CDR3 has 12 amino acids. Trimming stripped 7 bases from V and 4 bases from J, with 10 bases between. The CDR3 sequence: CASTRSGTEAFF. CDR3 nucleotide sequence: TGTGCCAGCACTCGGTCCGGCACTGAAGCTTTCTTT.

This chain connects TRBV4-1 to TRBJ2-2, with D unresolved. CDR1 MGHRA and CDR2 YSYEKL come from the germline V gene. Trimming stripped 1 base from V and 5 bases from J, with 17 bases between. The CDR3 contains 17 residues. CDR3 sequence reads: CASSQVTQPDWTGELFF. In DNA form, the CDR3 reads TGCGCCAGCAGCCAAGTTACGCAGCCTGACTGGACCGGGGAGCTGTTTTTT.

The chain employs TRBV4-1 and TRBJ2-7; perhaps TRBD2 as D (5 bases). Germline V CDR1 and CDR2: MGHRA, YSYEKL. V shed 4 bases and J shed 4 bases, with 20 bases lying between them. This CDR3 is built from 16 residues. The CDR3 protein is CASSPALTGFIYEQYF. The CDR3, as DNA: TGCGCCAGCAGCCCTGCCCTGACGGGATTCATATACGAGCAGTACTTC.

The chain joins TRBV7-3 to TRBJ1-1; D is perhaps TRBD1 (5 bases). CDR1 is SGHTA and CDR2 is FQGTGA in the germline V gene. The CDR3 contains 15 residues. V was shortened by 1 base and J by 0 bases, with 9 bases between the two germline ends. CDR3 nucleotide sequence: TGTGCCAGCAGCTTAATCAGGGTTATGAACACTGAAGCTTTCTTT. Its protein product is CASSLIRVMNTEAFF.